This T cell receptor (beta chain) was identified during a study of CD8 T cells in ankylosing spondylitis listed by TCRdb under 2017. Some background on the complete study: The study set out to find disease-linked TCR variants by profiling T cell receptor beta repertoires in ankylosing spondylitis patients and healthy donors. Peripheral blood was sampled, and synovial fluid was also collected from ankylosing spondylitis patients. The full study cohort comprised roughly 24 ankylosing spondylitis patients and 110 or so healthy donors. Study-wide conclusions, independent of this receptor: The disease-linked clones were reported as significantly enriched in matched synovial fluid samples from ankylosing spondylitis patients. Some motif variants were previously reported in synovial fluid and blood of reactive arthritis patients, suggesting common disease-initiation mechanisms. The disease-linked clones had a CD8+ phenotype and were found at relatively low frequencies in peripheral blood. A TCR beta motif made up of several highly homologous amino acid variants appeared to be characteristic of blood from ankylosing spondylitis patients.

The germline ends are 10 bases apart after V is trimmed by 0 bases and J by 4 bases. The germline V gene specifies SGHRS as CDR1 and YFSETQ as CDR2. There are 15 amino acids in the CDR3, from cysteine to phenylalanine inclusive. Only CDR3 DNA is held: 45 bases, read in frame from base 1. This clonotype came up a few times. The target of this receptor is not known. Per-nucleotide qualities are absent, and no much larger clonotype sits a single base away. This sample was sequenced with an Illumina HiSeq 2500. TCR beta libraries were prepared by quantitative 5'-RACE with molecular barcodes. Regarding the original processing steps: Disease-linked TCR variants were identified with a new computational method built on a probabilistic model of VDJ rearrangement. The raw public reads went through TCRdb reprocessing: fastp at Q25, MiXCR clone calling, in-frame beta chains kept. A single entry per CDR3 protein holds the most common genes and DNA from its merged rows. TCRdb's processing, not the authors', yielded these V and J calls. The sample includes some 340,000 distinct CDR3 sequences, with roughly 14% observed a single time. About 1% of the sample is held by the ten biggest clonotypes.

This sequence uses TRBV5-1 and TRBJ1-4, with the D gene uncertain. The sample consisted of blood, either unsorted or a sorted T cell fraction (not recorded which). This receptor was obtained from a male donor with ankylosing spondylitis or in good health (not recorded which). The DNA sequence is TGCGCCAGCAGCTTGGCCGGCGTTAATAATGAAAAACTGTTTTTT. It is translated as CASSLAGVNNEKLFF.